The 23 T cell receptor beta chains in this list originate from one sample, sequenced in a study of CD8 T cells in ankylosing spondylitis (dated 2017 in TCRdb). The library was generated by 5' RACE. Sequencing instrument: Illumina HiSeq 2500. The public reads were quality trimmed at Q25 with fastp and then assembled into clones with MiXCR by TCRdb, keeping productive beta chains. Records with the same CDR3 protein are collapsed into one entry carrying the most frequent genes and DNA. The table for this sample lists approximately 250,000 distinct CDR3 sequences; 20% to 30% of them were counted only once. Together, the top ten hold about 0.6% of the sample. Source material: blood, either unsorted or a sorted T cell fraction (not recorded which). The receptors come from a male donor with ankylosing spondylitis or in good health (not recorded which).

The genes are TRBV20-1 and TRBJ2-5, with D uncertain. V was cut by 6 bases and J by 5 bases, with 16 bases left in between. The CDR3 covers 13 residues. CDR1 is DFQATT and CDR2 is SNEGSKA in the germline V gene (reference sequence). CDR3 nucleotide sequence: TGCAGTGCAACTCGAGGAAGAGCGGAGACCCAGTACTTC. It codes for CSATRGRAETQYF.

The gene calls are TRBV5-5 and TRBJ1-6, with D possibly being TRBD1 (5 bases). V dropped 2 bases and J dropped 8 bases, with 14 bases sitting between them. The CDR3 consists of 15 residues. The germline gives CDR1 SGHKS, CDR2 YYEKEE (reference sequence). The CDR3 region is CASSLMGGGDSPLHF. CDR3 in DNA: TGTGCCAGCAGCTTAATGGGGGGAGGTGATTCACCCCTCCACTTT.

The J gene is TRBJ2-3, the V gene TRBV28, with 8 bases aligning to TRBD2. The trim removed 7 bases at V and 3 bases at J, leaving 6 bases unmatched. The CDR3 is 14 amino acids. Per germline, CDR1 MDHEN and CDR2 SYDVKM. In nucleotides, the CDR3 is TGTGCCAGCACAGAAGCGGGGGAAACAGATACGCAGTATTTT. Translation gives CASTEAGETDTQYF.

This clonotype was seen only a few times. This CDR3 reads CSVGGGVADTQYF. Here the CDR3 DNA reads TGCAGCGTGGGAGGGGGAGTCGCAGATACGCAGTATTTT. The V and J genes are TRBV20-1 and TRBJ2-3; D is possibly TRBD2 (7 bases). Germline values: CDR1 DFQATT, CDR2 SNEGSKA (reference sequence). The CDR3 consists of 13 residues.

This clonotype was seen ten or more times. V and J are TRBV10-3 and TRBJ2-5; D uncertain. V dropped 9 bases and J dropped 2 bases, with 7 bases sitting between them. The CDR3 length is 11 residues. Germline CDR1 is ENHRY and CDR2 is SYGVKD. CDR3 DNA: TGTGCCATGGAAAAACAAGAGACCCAGTACTTC. Translated: CAMEKQETQYF.

This clonotype occurred a few times. CDR3 loop: CASSPDRADTKYF. Here the CDR3 DNA reads TGTGCCAGCAGCCCCGACAGGGCAGATACCAAGTATTTT. The V gene is TRBV11-3, the J gene TRBJ2-3; 7 bases fit TRBD1. CDR1 is SGHNT and CDR2 is YENEEA in the germline V gene. The CDR3 has 13 residues. The ends lost 5 bases at V and 13 bases at J; junction bases unmatched: 12.

This clonotype was seen only a few times. The genes are TRBV28 and TRBJ2-4, with TRBD1 identical over 9 bases. V trimming: 6 bases; J trimming: 8 bases; junction bases outside the gene matches: 5. Germline CDR1 is MDHEN and CDR2 is SYDVKM. This CDR3 region has 13 residues. CDR3 DNA sequence: TGTGCCAGCAGGACGACAGGGGGGGACATTCAGTACTTC. Translated: CASRTTGGDIQYF.

This clonotype was observed many times. The chain links TRBV28 to TRBJ2-1, with D unclear. The CDR3 consists of 12 residues. The V gene lost 3 bases and the J gene lost 7 bases, with 7 bases spanning the gap. The germline V gene has CDR1 MDHEN and CDR2 SYDVKM. The CDR3 sequence: CASSFMRNEQFF. The CDR3 region has the DNA TGTGCCAGCAGTTTTATGAGAAATGAGCAGTTCTTC.

Ten or more counts support this clonotype. The V call is TRBV6-5, the J call TRBJ1-5, with unresolved D. Trimming took 0 bases from V and 5 from J, leaving 5 bases between them. Germline CDR1 MNHEY, CDR2 SVGAGI. This CDR3 contains 13 residues. The CDR3 DNA follows: TGTGCCAGCAGTTACTCGCGGGATCAGCCCCAGCATTTT. The encoded protein is CASSYSRDQPQHF.

This clonotype has only a few counts. The chain is built from TRBV20-1 and TRBJ2-1; D gene unclear. V was pared by 1 base and J by 6 bases, with 10 bases between. The CDR3 contains 13 residues. Germline CDR1 DFQATT, CDR2 SNEGSKA (reference sequence). The CDR3: CSARAPWINEQFF. The CDR3 bases are TGCAGTGCTAGAGCCCCCTGGATCAATGAGCAGTTCTTC.

The chain joins TRBV14 to TRBJ2-2; D uncertain. Germline V CDR1 and CDR2: SGHDN, FVKESK. V lost 0 bases and J 0 bases, leaving 11 bases between the germline ends. This CDR3 contains 17 residues. In nucleotides, the CDR3 is TGTGCCAGCAGCCAAGAACTGGGGTTACCGAACACCGGGGAGCTGTTTTTT. This encodes CASSQELGLPNTGELFF.

This clonotype was seen only a few times. This chain links TRBV10-3 with TRBJ2-2; D could derive from TRBD1 or TRBD2 (7 bases each). The CDR3 has 14 residues. Germline V gene sequence: CDR1 ENHRY, CDR2 SYGVKD. V gave up 6 bases and J gave up 3 bases, with 11 bases separating them. In DNA, the CDR3 is TGTGCCATCAGACAGGGGAGGGACACCGGGGAGCTGTTTTTT. This encodes CAIRQGRDTGELFF.

This clonotype was recorded many times. The V gene is TRBV12-3 or TRBV12-4, the J gene TRBJ1-2; D is perhaps TRBD1 (5 bases). With 1 base removed from V and 4 bases from J, the gap between germline ends came to 7 bases. The CDR3 contains 13 residues. CDR3 sequence reads: CASSLDRSYGYTF. CDR3 coding DNA: TGTGCCAGCAGTTTAGACAGGTCCTATGGCTACACCTTC.

This rearrangement joins TRBV7-8 to TRBJ1-1; D ambiguous. V shed 5 bases and J shed 6 bases, with 16 bases lying between them. Germline V gene sequence: CDR1 SGHVS, CDR2 FQNEAQ. The CDR3 is made up of 14 amino acids. CDR3 protein: CASSPYSSWAEAFF. The CDR3 DNA follows: TGTGCCAGCAGCCCATATAGCAGTTGGGCTGAAGCTTTCTTT.

The chain is built from TRBV5-1 and TRBJ2-7; perhaps D is TRBD1 or TRBD2 (6 bases each). Germline V gene sequence: CDR1 SGHRS, CDR2 YFSETQ. CDR3 size: 16 residues. The V and J ends lost 4 bases and 6 bases respectively, with 23 bases between them. This chain's CDR3 is CASSRGLTVKGGEQYF. The DNA of the CDR3 is TGCGCCAGCAGCAGGGGCTTGACAGTCAAGGGGGGCGAGCAGTACTTC.

This sequence joins TRBV20-1 and TRBJ1-1, with D maybe TRBD1 (5 bases). CDR3 length: 13 amino acids. The germline V and J ends were trimmed by 3 bases and 4 bases, with 12 bases remaining between them. CDR1 and CDR2 from the germline V gene are DFQATT and SNEGSKA (reference sequence). The CDR3 DNA reads as TGCAGTGCTAGGGAGGGGTCGGGCACTGAAGCTTTCTTT. Amino acids: CSAREGSGTEAFF.

This clonotype was recorded at least ten times. The chain employs TRBV28 and TRBJ2-5, with D hard to call. This CDR3 region has 16 residues. Trimming removed 3 bases at V and 5 bases at J, with 19 bases between. The V gene's germline CDR1 is MDHEN and CDR2 SYDVKM. CDR3 in amino acids: CASSFVSGPGIETQYF. CDR3 DNA: TGTGCCAGCAGTTTCGTCTCTGGCCCCGGTATTGAGACCCAGTACTTC.

This clonotype was counted many times. This rearrangement joins TRBV20-1 to TRBJ1-5, with D possibly matching TRBD1 (6 bases). Germline values: CDR1 DFQATT, CDR2 SNEGSKA (reference sequence). The CDR3 contains 15 residues. Trimming took 3 bases from V and 0 from J, leaving 12 bases between them. CDR3 sequence reads: CSASFGGLSNQPQHF. The CDR3 nucleotides read TGCAGTGCTAGTTTCGGGGGGCTTAGCAATCAGCCCCAGCATTTT.

The chain couples TRBV7-9 to TRBJ2-3; a possible D gene is TRBD2 (6 bases). Germline V gene sequence: CDR1 SEHNR, CDR2 FQNEAQ (reference sequence). The CDR3 sequence is 14 residues long. V lost 3 bases and J lost 6, with 13 bases in between. The CDR3 region is CASSFWRGTDTQYF. CDR3 nucleotide sequence: TGTGCCAGCAGCTTCTGGCGGGGTACTGATACGCAGTATTTT.

This clonotype was recorded a few times. V usage is TRBV20-1 and J usage is TRBJ1-5; no firm D call. Deletions cut 3 bases from V and 8 bases from J, with 17 bases between. The CDR3 has 14 residues. Per the germline V gene, CDR1 is DFQATT and CDR2 is SNEGSKA (reference sequence). CDR3 amino acids: CSAREGQHLEPQHF. CDR3 DNA: TGCAGTGCTAGGGAAGGGCAGCATTTAGAGCCCCAGCATTTT.

In regard to this clonotype: This may come from a read error, since a much larger clone is one base off. The V gene is TRBV3-1, the J gene TRBJ1-2; D unresolved. From germline, CDR1 is LGHDT and CDR2 YNNKEL (reference sequence). This CDR3 has 15 residues. With 5 bases removed from V and 7 bases from J, the gap between germline ends came to 20 bases. The CDR3 reads CASSSEDRDLSGYTF. The CDR3 nucleotides read TGTGCCAGCAGCTCAGAGGACCGGGATTTGTCTGGCTACACCTTC.

V is TRBV4-1 and J is TRBJ2-3; D remains unclear. Between the trimmed V and J ends, which lost 3 bases and 7 bases, there was a span of 14 bases. Per the germline V gene, CDR1 is MGHRA and CDR2 is YSYEKL. There are 14 residues in the CDR3. The CDR3 bases are TGCGCCAGCAGCCACCTTTTTGGGGATAATACGCAGTATTTT. Encoded protein: CASSHLFGDNTQYF.

This clonotype was observed a handful of times. This chain links TRBV12-3 or TRBV12-4 with TRBJ1-1; weak D call: TRBD1 (6 bases). The CDR3 is 13 amino acids. The V gene lost 7 bases and the J gene lost 3 bases, with 12 bases spanning the gap. CDR3 sequence reads: CASTADRDTEAFF. CDR3 nucleotides: TGTGCCAGCACCGCGGACAGAGACACTGAAGCTTTCTTT.